This TCR beta chain was recovered during a study of Graves' ophthalmopathy and Graves' hyperthyroidism. This clonotype was detected many times. The antigen remains unidentified. With V trimmed by 5 bases and J by 9 bases, 6 bases remained unmatched. The CDR3 totals 14 residues. Germline CDR1 reads SEHNR; CDR2 reads FQNEAQ (reference sequence). Study-level results: The study's model predicted ophthalmopathy progression at approximately 70% sensitivity and 72% to 85% specificity.

RNA transcripts were the source from which TCR beta CDR3 regions were amplified. The first-round RT-PCR employed HTBI primers together with the Qiagen OneStep RT-PCR kit. A multiplex PCR was then performed as the second round. TCRdb passed the multiplex PCR reads through MiXCR, listing each CDR3 protein once. Altogether some 370,000 distinct CDR3 sequences are present, about 17% being singletons, with the ten largest covering 2% to 3%. The V and J genes are TRBV7-9 and TRBJ2-7; 14 bases align to TRBD2. The clonotype comes from an adult woman with stable Graves' hyperthyroidism. Specimen: peripheral blood. As DNA, the CDR3 is TGTGCCAGCAGCATCAGACTAGCGGGAGGGCCGCAGTACTTC. This gives the protein CASSIRLAGGPQYF.